The present TCR beta chain was sequenced within a study of technical replicates of blood from a few donors (dated by TCRdb to 2015 to 2018). The protocol used for the library was the immunoSEQ multiplex PCR assay. TCRdb took this table from immuneACCESS and kept in-frame rearrangements with V and J called. Such tables lack part of the clones; where checked against another copy, unresolved V genes explain under half of the gap, and the rest is unexplained. The sample has 87,000 or so clones on record, 85% to 95% of them singletons. Less than 0.35% of the sample is taken by the ten largest. This clone was detected once. This receptor's antigen is unknown. The input lacks base qualities; no much larger clone sits a single base away. Sequences MDHEN (CDR1) and SYDVKM (CDR2) are obtained from the germline V gene. V gives up 5 bases and J gives up 6 bases, and the segment between their germline ends measures 14 bases. The CDR3, from cysteine to phenylalanine, totals 14 residues. Only the CDR3 region is kept as DNA, spanning 42 bases read in frame from base 1.

This receptor was obtained from a human donor in good health. Source material: T cells isolated from PBMCs. The sequence links TRBV28 to TRBJ1-5; TRBD1 is a possible D gene, resting on 6 matching bases. The sequenced DNA: TGTGCCAGCAGTCTCAGGGGACCCCTTCAGCCCCAGCATTTT. Its product reads: CASSLRGPLQPQHF.